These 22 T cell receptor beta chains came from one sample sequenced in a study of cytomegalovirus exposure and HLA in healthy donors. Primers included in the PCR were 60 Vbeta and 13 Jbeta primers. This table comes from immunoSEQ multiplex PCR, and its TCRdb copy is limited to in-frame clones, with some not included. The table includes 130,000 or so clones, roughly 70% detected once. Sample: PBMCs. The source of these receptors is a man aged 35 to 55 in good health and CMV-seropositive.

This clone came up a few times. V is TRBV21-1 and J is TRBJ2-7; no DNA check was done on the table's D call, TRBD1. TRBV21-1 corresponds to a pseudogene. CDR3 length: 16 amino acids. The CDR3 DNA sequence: TGTGCCAGCAGCATTACAGGGCTTCCCCCCTTTTGCGAGCAGTACTTC. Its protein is CASSITGLPPFCEQYF.

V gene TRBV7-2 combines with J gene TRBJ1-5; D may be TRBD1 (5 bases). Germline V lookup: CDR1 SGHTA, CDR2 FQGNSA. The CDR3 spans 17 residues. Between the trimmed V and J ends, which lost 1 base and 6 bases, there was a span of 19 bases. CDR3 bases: TGTGCCAGCAGCTTAGGGGGCGGGGCAGGGTCCGGTCAGCCCCAGCATTTT. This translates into CASSLGGGAGSGQPQHF.

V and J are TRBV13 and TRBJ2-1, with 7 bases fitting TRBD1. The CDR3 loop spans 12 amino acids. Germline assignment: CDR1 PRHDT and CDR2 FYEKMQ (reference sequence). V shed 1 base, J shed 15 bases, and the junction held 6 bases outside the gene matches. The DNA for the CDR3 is TGTGCCAGCAGCTTAGATTTGACAGGGTTGTTCTTC. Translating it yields CASSLDLTGLFF.

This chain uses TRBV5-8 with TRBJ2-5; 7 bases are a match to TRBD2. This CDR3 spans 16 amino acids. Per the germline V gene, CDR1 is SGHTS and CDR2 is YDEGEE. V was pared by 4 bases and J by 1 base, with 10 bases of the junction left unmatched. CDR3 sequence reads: CASSVKGTGGQETQYF. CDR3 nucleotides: TGTGCCAGCAGCGTAAAGGGCACGGGGGGCCAAGAGACCCAGTACTTC.

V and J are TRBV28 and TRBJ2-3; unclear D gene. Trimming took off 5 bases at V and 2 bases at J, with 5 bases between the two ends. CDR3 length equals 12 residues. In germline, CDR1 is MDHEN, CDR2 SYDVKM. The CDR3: CASSPFTDTQYF. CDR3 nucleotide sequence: TGTGCCAGCAGTCCCTTCACAGATACGCAGTATTTT.

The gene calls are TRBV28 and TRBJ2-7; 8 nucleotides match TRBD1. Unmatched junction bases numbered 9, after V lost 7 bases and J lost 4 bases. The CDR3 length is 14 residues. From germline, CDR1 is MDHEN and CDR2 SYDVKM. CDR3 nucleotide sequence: TGTGCCAGCAATTCAGGGGGCCGACTTTACGAGCAGTACTTC. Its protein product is CASNSGGRLYEQYF.

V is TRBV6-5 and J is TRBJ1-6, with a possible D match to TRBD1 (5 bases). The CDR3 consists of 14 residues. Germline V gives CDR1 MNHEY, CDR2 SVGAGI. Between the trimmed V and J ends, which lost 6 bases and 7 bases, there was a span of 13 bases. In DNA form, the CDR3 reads TGTGCCAGCAGAAACCAGGGATACAATTCACCCCTCCACTTT. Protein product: CASRNQGYNSPLHF.

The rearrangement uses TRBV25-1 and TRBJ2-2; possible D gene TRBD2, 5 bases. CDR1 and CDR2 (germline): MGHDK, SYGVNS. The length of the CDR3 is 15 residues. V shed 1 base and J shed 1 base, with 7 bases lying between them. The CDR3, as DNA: TGTGCCAGCAGTGAATTACGGGGGAACACCGGGGAGCTGTTTTTT. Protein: CASSELRGNTGELFF.

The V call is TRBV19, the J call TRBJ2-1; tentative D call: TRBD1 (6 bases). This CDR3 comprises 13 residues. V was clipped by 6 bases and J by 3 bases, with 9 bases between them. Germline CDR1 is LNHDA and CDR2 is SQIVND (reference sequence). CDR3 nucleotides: TGTGCCAGTAGATTAGGGGGCTACAATGAGCAGTTCTTC. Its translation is CASRLGGYNEQFF.

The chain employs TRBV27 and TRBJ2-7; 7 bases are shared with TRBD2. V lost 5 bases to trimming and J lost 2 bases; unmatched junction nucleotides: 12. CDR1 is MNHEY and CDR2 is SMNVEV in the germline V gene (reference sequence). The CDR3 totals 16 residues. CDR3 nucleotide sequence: TGTGCCAGCAGTCCGGTGGGGCGGGAGACTCCCTACGAGCAGTACTTC. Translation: CASSPVGRETPYEQYF.

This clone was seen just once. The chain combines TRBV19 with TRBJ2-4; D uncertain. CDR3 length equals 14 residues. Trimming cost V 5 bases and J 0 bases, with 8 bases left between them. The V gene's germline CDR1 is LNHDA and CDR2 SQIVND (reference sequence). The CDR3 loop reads CASSPGLAKNIQYF. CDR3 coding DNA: TGTGCCAGTAGTCCGGGTCTAGCCAAAAACATTCAGTACTTC.

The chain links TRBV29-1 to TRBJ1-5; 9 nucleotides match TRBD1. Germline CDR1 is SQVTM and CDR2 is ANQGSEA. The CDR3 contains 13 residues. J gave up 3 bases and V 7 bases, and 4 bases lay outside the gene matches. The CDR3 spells CSARTGDNQPQHF. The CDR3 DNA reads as TGCAGCGCCCGGACAGGGGACAATCAGCCCCAGCATTTT.

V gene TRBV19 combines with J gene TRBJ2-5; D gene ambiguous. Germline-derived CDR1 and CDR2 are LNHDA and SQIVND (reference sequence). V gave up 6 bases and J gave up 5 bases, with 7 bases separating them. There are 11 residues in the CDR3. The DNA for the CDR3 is TGTGCCAGTAGACGGTCGGAGACCCAGTACTTC. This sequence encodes CASRRSETQYF.

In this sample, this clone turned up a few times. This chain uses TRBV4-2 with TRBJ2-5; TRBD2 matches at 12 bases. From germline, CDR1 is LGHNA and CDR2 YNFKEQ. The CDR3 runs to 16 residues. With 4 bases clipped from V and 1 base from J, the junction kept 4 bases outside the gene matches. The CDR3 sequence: CASSPGLAGLQETQYF. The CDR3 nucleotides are TGTGCCAGCAGCCCAGGACTAGCGGGGCTCCAAGAGACCCAGTACTTC.

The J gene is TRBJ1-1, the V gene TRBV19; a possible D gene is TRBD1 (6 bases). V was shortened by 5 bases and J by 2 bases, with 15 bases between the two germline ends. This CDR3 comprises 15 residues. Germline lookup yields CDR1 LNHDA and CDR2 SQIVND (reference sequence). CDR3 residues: CASSLIQGYNTEAFF. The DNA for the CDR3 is TGTGCCAGTAGTCTGATACAGGGATATAACACTGAAGCTTTCTTT.

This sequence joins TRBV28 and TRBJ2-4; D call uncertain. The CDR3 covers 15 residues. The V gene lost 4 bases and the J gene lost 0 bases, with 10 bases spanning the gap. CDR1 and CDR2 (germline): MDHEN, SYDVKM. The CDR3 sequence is CASSSLPVAKNIQYF. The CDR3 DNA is TGTGCCAGCAGTTCCCTTCCAGTAGCCAAAAACATTCAGTACTTC.

The CDR3 loop is CASSTWDSSLGQYF. Here the CDR3 DNA reads TGTGCCAGTAGTACCTGGGACAGTTCCTTAGGGCAGTACTTC. V gene TRBV19 combines with J gene TRBJ2-7; 7 bases fit TRBD1. The CDR3 runs 14 residues. Germline V gene data show CDR1 as LNHDA and CDR2 as SQIVND (reference sequence). With 4 bases clipped from V and 9 bases from J, the junction kept 12 bases outside the gene matches.

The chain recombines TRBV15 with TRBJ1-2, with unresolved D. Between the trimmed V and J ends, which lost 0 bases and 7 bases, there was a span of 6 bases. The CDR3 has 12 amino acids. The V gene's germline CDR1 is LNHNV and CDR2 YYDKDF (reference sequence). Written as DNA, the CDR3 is TGTGCCACCAGCAGAGAGTACGGTGGCTACACCTTC. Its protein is CATSREYGGYTF. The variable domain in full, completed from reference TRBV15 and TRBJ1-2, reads DAMVIQNPRYQVTQFGKPVTLSCSQTLNHNVMYWYQQKSSQAPKLLFHYYDKDFNNEADTPDNFQSRRPNTSFCFLDIRSPGLGDTAMYLCATSREYGGYTFGSGTRLTVV.

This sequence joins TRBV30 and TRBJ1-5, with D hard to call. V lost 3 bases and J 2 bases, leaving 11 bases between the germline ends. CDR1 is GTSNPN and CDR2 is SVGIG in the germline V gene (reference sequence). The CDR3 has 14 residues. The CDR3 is CAWRSGPRNQPQHF. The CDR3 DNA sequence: TGTGCCTGGAGGTCCGGTCCCCGCAATCAGCCCCAGCATTTT.

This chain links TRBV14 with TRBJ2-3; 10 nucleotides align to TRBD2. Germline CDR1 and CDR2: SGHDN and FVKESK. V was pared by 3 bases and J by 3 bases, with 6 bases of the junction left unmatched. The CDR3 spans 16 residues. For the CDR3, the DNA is TGTGCCAGCAGCCACCAAGCGGGGGGGCGAACAGATACGCAGTATTTT. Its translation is CASSHQAGGRTDTQYF.

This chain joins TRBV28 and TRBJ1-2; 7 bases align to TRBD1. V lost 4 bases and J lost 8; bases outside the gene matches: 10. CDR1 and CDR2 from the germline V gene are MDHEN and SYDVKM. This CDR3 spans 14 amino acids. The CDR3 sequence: CASSSPTGSLGYTF. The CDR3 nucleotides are TGTGCCAGCAGTTCCCCGACAGGGAGCTTAGGCTACACCTTC.

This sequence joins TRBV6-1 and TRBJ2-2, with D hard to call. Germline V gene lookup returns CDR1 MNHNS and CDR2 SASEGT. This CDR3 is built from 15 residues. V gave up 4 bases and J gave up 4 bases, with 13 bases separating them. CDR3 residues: CASSAREAITGELFF. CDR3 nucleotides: TGTGCCAGCAGTGCCCGTGAGGCAATCACCGGGGAGCTGTTTTTT.